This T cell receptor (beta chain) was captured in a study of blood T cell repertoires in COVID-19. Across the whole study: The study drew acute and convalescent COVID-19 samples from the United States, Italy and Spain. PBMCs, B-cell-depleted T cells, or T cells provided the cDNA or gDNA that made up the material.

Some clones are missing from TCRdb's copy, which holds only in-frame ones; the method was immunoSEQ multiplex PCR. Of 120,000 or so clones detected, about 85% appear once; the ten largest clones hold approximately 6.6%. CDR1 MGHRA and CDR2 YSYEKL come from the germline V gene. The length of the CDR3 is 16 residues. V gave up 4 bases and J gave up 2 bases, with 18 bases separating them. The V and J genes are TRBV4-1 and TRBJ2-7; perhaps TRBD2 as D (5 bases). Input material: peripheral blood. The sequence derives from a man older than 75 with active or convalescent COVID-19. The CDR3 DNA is TGCGCCAGCAGCCCCCTACCGGGAACAGTTACCTACGAGCAGTACTTC. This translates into CASSPLPGTVTYEQYF.